This TCR beta chain was captured in a study of identical twins. Healthy Caucasians supplied all donations. cDNA molecules carried unique molecular identifiers, and template switching added a universal primer site. Each CDR3 protein is one row after TCRdb ran MiXCR on the 5' RACE reads. Found here are about 460,000 distinct CDR3 sequences, around 14% of them singletons; the top ten hold about 0.53%. This clonotype was found many times. These same records also appear under a second study, on yellow fever vaccine responses in identical twins.

This clonotype originated in a woman between 18 and 30 years old in good health. The source material was CD4+ T cells sorted from blood.

The CDR3, as DNA: TGTGCCAGCGCGTTCCTAGGGTATGGCTACACCTTC. This encodes CASAFLGYGYTF. The chain links TRBV12-3 or TRBV12-4 to TRBJ1-2; D call uncertain. V was pared by 8 bases and J by 5 bases, with 12 bases between. This CDR3 comprises 12 residues.